Given below is one T cell receptor (beta chain) in context. Its antigen is undetermined. This sample was included in a study of cytomegalovirus exposure and HLA in healthy donors. This PCR relied on a set of 60 Vbeta primers and 13 Jbeta primers. The protocol was immunoSEQ multiplex PCR, while the TCRdb copy is restricted to in-frame clones and leaves out a portion. Among about 130,000 clones listed, 70% to 90% were seen once. V shed 0 bases, J shed 5 bases, and the junction held 6 bases outside the gene matches. CDR1 and CDR2 (germline): SGHVS, FQNEAQ. The CDR3 contains 16 residues. Study results and caveats: Specificity for CMV antigens was confirmed in vitro for three of the CMV-associated chains.

Sequencing was performed on PBMCs. The chain couples TRBV7-8 to TRBJ2-5; 10 bases line up with TRBD2. The TCR sequence derives from a man aged 18-30 years in good health and CMV-seropositive. The CDR3 bases are TGTGCCAGCAGCTTAGCTATAGCGGGGGGTGGTGAGACCCAGTACTTC. Its translation is CASSLAIAGGGETQYF.